This T cell receptor beta chain was captured by sequencing in a study of cytomegalovirus exposure and HLA in healthy donors. Regarding the study as a whole: Being productive about 87% or about 30% of the time was typical of most TCR beta V segments in an earlier analysis.

13 Jbeta primers and 60 Vbeta primers were used for the PCR. Repertoires were generated with immunoSEQ multiplex PCR, while TCRdb's copy carries only in-frame clones and drops some. The table has around 190,000 clones, about three quarters seen once. Germline V gene data show CDR1 as SGHTA and CDR2 as FQGNSA. The CDR3 has 18 residues. V lost 5 bases to trimming and J lost 7 bases; unmatched junction nucleotides: 14. Of note for this clone: Its specificity is not known.

The sample consisted of PBMCs. The V and J genes are TRBV7-2 and TRBJ2-1; 13 positions agree with TRBD2. The sequence was obtained from a woman in her 40s in good health and CMV-seronegative. CDR3 amino acids: CASSPTWTSGSVWNEQFF. CDR3 in DNA: TGTGCCAGCAGCCCAACTTGGACTAGCGGGAGTGTGTGGAATGAGCAGTTCTTC.